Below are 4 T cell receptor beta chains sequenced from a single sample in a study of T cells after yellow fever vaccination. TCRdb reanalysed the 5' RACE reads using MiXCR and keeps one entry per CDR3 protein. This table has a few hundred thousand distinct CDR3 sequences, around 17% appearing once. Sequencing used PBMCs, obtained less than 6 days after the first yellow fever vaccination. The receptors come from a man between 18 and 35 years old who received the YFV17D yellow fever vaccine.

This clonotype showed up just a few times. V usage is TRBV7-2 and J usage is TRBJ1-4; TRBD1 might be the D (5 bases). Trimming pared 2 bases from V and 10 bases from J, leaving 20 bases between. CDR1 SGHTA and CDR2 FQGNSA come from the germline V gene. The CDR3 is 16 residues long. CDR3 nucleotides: TGTGCCAGCAGCTTAAATTGGGCAGGGTTTTCTGGAAAACTGTTTTTT. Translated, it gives CASSLNWAGFSGKLFF.

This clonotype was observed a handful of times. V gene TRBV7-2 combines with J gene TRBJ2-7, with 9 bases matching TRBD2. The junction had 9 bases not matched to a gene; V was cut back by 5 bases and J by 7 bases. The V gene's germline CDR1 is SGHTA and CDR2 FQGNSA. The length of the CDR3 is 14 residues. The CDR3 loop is CASSTGAGGREQYF. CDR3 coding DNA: TGTGCCAGCAGCACCGGGGCGGGGGGGAGGGAGCAGTACTTC. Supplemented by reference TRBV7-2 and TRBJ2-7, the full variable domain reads GAGVSQSPSNKVTEKGKDVELRCDPISGHTALYWYRQSLGQGLEFLIYFQGNSAPDKSGLPSDRFSAERTGGSVSTLTIQRTQQEDSAVYLCASSTGAGGREQYFGPGTRLTVT.

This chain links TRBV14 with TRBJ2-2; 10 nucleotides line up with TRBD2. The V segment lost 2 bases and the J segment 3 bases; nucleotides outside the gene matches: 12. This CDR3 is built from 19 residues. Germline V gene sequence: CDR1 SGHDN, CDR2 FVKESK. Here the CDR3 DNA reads TGTGCCAGCAGCCAACTTAGCGGGGGGACCTTGTCTGACACCGGGGAGCTGTTTTTT. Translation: CASSQLSGGTLSDTGELFF.

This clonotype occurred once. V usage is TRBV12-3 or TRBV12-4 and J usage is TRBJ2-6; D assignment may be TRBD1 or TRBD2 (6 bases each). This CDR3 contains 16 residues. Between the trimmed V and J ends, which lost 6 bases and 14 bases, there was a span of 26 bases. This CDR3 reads CASSGGSYSGANLLTF. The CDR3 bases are TGTGCCAGCAGCGGGGGCAGCTACTCTGGGGCCAATCTCCTGACTTTC.